This T cell receptor (beta chain) was recovered during a study of T cell changes during pregnancy in multiple sclerosis. Germline V gene data show CDR1 as SGHNT and CDR2 as YYREEE (reference sequence). V dropped 5 bases and J dropped 4; count of bases not matched to a gene: 9. This CDR3 contains 15 residues. Clones were sequenced by immunoSEQ multiplex PCR, and TCRdb holds only the in-frame ones, with some missing. Here the sample spans tens of thousands of clones, approximately 90% being singletons. The clonotype was recovered from a female donor in good health, enrolled as a control in a pregnancy study. V gene TRBV5-4 combines with J gene TRBJ2-1; 7 bases line up with TRBD2. The starting material was CD4+ T cells from peripheral blood mononuclear cells, obtained in the first trimester of pregnancy. The CDR3 bases are TGTGCCAGCAGACCCGGGACTACCATTTACAATGAGCAGTTCTTC. Translation: CASRPGTTIYNEQFF.